This TCR beta chain was identified in a study of T cell responses to AZD1222 COVID-19 vaccine. Across the whole study: Second-dose schedules of about 4 or about 12 weeks were combined. Notes on the study in general: Females outnumbered males among donors, who were mostly white British; clonal diversity was possibly underestimated. At 160-218 and 743-854, vaccine-associated CD4 TCRs were dominant, and they spanned spike. Baseline serology detected seropositivity in only six or seven AZD1222 recipients.

The table came from immunoSEQ multiplex PCR; TCRdb's copy has only in-frame clones and leaves some out. The sample has about 260,000 clones; over 90% are singletons. From germline, CDR1 is SGHAT and CDR2 FQNNGV. The CDR3 is 16 residues long. Trimming took off 5 bases at V and 6 bases at J, with 19 bases between the two ends. Remarks on this clone: The antigen is unknown.

This sample comprised peripheral blood, obtained on day 0 of AZD1222 vaccination. V is TRBV11-2 and J is TRBJ1-4, with unresolved D. This receptor was identified in an adult in good health. The CDR3 nucleotides read TGTGCCAGCAGCGTCCCCACGGGAGGGAGTGATGAAAAACTGTTTTTT. Translating gives CASSVPTGGSDEKLFF.